The 15 T cell receptor beta chains in this list originate from one sample, sequenced in a study of shared clonotypes between healthy human individuals. Only in-frame clones appear in the TCRdb table, and some are missing; sequencing was by immunoSEQ multiplex PCR. Among 950,000 to 1,200,000 clones listed, approximately 75% were seen once. Sample: memory CD4+ T cells from PBMCs. The subset denotes: CD45RA-negative fraction. All receptors derive from a man younger than 30 in good health. Some clones in this sample may be carry-over from other donors' samples.

The chain combines TRBV25-1 with TRBJ2-1; D unclear. With 2 bases removed from V and 8 bases from J, the gap between germline ends came to 10 bases. The CDR3 totals 13 residues. Germline V lookup: CDR1 MGHDK, CDR2 SYGVNS. The CDR3 spells CASSEPGLDEQFF. The CDR3, as DNA: TGTGCCAGCAGTGAACCCGGGCTCGATGAGCAGTTCTTC.

The chain joins TRBV7-9 to TRBJ1-2; a possible D gene is TRBD1 (6 bases). The V and J ends lost 3 bases and 3 bases respectively, with 11 bases between them. This CDR3 is 14 amino acids long. Germline CDR1 and CDR2: SEHNR and FQNEAQ (reference sequence). The CDR3 is CASSLRGGDYGYTF. The CDR3, as DNA: TGTGCCAGCAGCTTGAGAGGGGGTGACTATGGCTACACCTTC.

The chain recombines TRBV28 with TRBJ2-7; TRBD2 agrees at 11 bases. Per the germline V gene, CDR1 is MDHEN and CDR2 is SYDVKM. CDR3 size: 17 residues. V was pared by 2 bases and J by 5 bases, with 11 bases of the junction left unmatched. The CDR3 region has the DNA TGTGCCAGCAGTTTAGGGACTAGCGGAGACCGGGTCGACGAGCAGTACTTC. Protein product: CASSLGTSGDRVDEQYF.

This clone came up once. The rearrangement links TRBV27 to TRBJ2-1, with TRBD1 matching over 12 bases. Per the germline V gene, CDR1 is MNHEY and CDR2 is SMNVEV (reference sequence). This CDR3 is built from 15 residues. J gave up 9 bases and V 6 bases, and 9 bases lay outside the gene matches. CDR3 coding DNA: TGTGCCAGCAGGTGGACCGGGACAGGGGGCGGTGAGCAGTTCTTC. Translating it yields CASRWTGTGGGEQFF.

The chain joins TRBV5-4 to TRBJ2-3; D possibly corresponds to TRBD2 (6 bases). CDR1 SGHNT and CDR2 YYREEE come from the germline V gene (reference sequence). There are 15 residues in the CDR3. Trimming took 0 bases from V and 3 from J, leaving 11 bases between them. The CDR3 here is CASSLGLAQTDTQYF. DNA for the CDR3: TGTGCCAGCAGCTTGGGGCTAGCGCAAACAGATACGCAGTATTTT.

The chain recombines TRBV6-1 with TRBJ2-2; TRBD1 matches 7 bases. Per germline, CDR1 MNHNS and CDR2 SASEGT. The CDR3 loop spans 15 amino acids. J was trimmed by 6 bases and V by 3 bases; bases with no gene match: 7. CDR3 in DNA: TGTGCCAGCAGTGATAGACAGGGATGGTCCGGGGAGCTGTTTTTT. The encoded protein is CASSDRQGWSGELFF.

V and J are TRBV11-2 and TRBJ2-2; 7 nucleotides align to TRBD2. Germline V lookup: CDR1 SGHAT, CDR2 FQNNGV. The trim removed 5 bases at V and 5 bases at J, leaving 14 bases unmatched. The length of the CDR3 is 17 residues. The CDR3 nucleotides are TGTGCCAGCAGCCCCCGGTCGGGCGGGAGAGCGACCGGGGAGCTGTTTTTT. Translated: CASSPRSGGRATGELFF.

The chain employs TRBV6-1 and TRBJ1-1, with D possibly TRBD1 on 5 matching bases. This CDR3 region has 14 residues. Germline lookup yields CDR1 MNHNS and CDR2 SASEGT. V dropped 5 bases and J dropped 0 bases, with 10 bases sitting between them. The chain's CDR3 is CASSSGRLNTEAFF. The CDR3 DNA reads as TGTGCCAGCAGTTCGGGACGGCTGAACACTGAAGCTTTCTTT.

The CDR3 region has the DNA TGTGCCAGCAGCGCGAGCTTACGGTGGGAGAACAATGAGCAGTTCTTC. This sequence encodes CASSASLRWENNEQFF. The gene calls are TRBV7-9 and TRBJ2-1, with a weak D call TRBD2 (5 bases). V was trimmed by 5 bases and J by 5 bases, leaving 19 bases between them. Germline loops: CDR1 SEHNR, CDR2 FQNEAQ (reference sequence). The CDR3 runs 16 residues. Using reference TRBV7-9 and TRBJ2-1 for the parts outside the CDR3, the full variable domain is DTGVSQNPRHKITKRGQNVTFRCDPISEHNRLYWYRQTLGQGPEFLTYFQNEAQLEKSRLLSDRFSAERPKGSFSTLEIQRTEQGDSAMYLCASSASLRWENNEQFFGPGTRLTVL.

J is TRBJ2-6 and V is TRBV9; no firm D call. The CDR3 length is 16 residues. From germline, CDR1 is SGDLS and CDR2 YYNGEE. V was shortened by 7 bases and J by 2 bases, with 16 bases between the two germline ends. The CDR3 loop is CASSGPPAPGANVLTF. CDR3 bases: TGTGCCAGCTCCGGACCCCCAGCCCCTGGGGCCAACGTCCTGACTTTC.

There are a few counts of this clone. The rearrangement joins TRBV5-1 to TRBJ2-7, with 8 bases lining up with TRBD1. Trimming removed 0 bases from V and 3 bases from J; junction bases left unmatched: 5. Germline V lookup: CDR1 SGHRS, CDR2 YFSETQ. The CDR3 runs to 15 residues. The CDR3 region is CASSLAFGQGYEQYF. CDR3 sequence (DNA): TGCGCCAGCAGCTTGGCGTTCGGACAGGGCTACGAGCAGTACTTC.

This clone showed up just once. The chain links TRBV6-5 to TRBJ2-1; 9 nucleotides agree with TRBD1. J was trimmed by 12 bases and V by 6 bases; bases with no gene match: 12. In germline, CDR1 is MNHEY, CDR2 SVGAGI. The CDR3 length is 14 residues. The DNA of the CDR3 is TGTGCCAGCAGAGCCGGGACAGGGATGTCGGGGCAGTTCTTC. Translated: CASRAGTGMSGQFF.

A few counts support this clone. The rearrangement links TRBV25-1 to TRBJ2-7; no definite D call. The germline V gene has CDR1 MGHDK and CDR2 SYGVNS. The V and J ends lost 5 bases and 3 bases respectively, with 17 bases between them. The CDR3 extends over 15 amino acids. The CDR3 protein is CASSPILSGDYEQYF. In DNA, the CDR3 is TGTGCCAGCAGTCCAATCCTGTCTGGGGACTACGAGCAGTACTTC.

The chain combines TRBV10-3 with TRBJ2-5; 8 bases are shared with TRBD1. The DNA matches TRBJ2-7 better at its end, which makes the J call doubtful. CDR3 length equals 13 residues. Germline CDR1 ENHRY, CDR2 SYGVKD. The CDR3, as DNA: TGTGCCATCATGGGACAGGAAAAATACGAGCAGTACTTC. Translation: CAIMGQEKYEQYF.

Worth noting for this clone: This likely comes from a read error, as the CDR3 has no conserved phenylalanine or tryptophan at its end. The chain uses TRBV29-1 and TRBJ1-1; D remains ambiguous. Trimming took off 4 bases at V and 1 base at J, with 13 bases between the two ends. The CDR3 is 14 residues long. Germline values: CDR1 SQVTM, CDR2 ANQGSEA. CDR3 coding DNA: TGCAGCGTTGCCTCCGGAGCGTCGAACACTGAAGCTTTCTCT. This translates into CSVASGASNTEAFS.